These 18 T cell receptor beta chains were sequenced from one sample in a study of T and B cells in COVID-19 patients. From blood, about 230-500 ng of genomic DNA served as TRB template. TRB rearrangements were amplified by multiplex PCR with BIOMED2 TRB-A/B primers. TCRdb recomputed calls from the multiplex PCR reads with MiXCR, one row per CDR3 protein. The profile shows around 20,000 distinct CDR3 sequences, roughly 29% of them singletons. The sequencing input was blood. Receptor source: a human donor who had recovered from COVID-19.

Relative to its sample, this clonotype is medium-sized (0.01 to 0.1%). CDR3 amino acids: CASSSDRYYEQYF. CDR3 coding DNA: TGTGCCAGCAGCTCCGACAGGTACTACGAGCAGTACTTC. This sequence joins TRBV11-3 and TRBJ2-7; D might be TRBD1 (6 bases). The CDR3 runs 13 residues. Germline V CDR1 and CDR2: SGHNT, YENEEA. The germline V and J ends were trimmed by 4 bases and 3 bases, with 10 bases remaining between them.

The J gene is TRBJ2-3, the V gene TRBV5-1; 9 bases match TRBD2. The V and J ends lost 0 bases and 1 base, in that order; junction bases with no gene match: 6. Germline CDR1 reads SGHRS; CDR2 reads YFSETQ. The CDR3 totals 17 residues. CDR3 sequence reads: CASSLAVSGGGTDTQYF. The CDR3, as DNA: TGCGCCAGCAGCTTGGCCGTTAGCGGGGGAGGCACAGATACGCAGTATTTT.

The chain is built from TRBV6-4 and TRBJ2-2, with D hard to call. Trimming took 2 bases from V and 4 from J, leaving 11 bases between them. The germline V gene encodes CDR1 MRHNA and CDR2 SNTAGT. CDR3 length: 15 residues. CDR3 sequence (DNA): TGTGCCAGCAGTGACCGCCCCGGGTCCACCGGGGAGCTGTTTTTT. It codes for CASSDRPGSTGELFF.

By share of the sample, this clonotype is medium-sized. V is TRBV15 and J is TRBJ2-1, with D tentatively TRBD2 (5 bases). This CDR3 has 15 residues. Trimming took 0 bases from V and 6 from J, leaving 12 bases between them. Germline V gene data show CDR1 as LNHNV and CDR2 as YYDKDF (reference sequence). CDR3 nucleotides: TGTGCCACCAGCAGAGATTGGACTCTCGGCAATGAGCAGTTCTTC. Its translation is CATSRDWTLGNEQFF.

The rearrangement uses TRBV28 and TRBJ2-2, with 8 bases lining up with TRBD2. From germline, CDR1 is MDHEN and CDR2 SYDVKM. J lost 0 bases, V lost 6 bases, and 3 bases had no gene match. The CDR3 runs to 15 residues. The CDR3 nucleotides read TGTGCCAGCAGCCCCGGGGGGGCGAACACCGGGGAGCTGTTTTTT. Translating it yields CASSPGGANTGELFF.

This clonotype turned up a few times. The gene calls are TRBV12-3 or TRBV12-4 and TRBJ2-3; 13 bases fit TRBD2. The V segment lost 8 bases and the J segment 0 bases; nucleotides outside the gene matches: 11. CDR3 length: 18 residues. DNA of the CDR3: TGTGCCAGCCAAACTACCGGGACTAGCGGGGCCAGCACAGATACGCAGTATTTT. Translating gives CASQTTGTSGASTDTQYF.

In DNA form, the CDR3 reads TGTGCCAGCAGTTTTTTTGCAGGGGGCTACGAGCAGTACTTC. Its translation is CASSFFAGGYEQYF. The chain has TRBV27 and TRBJ2-7, with 7 bases fitting TRBD1. This CDR3 has 14 residues. V gave up 3 bases and J gave up 3 bases; unmatched junction bases: 5. Germline V gene lookup returns CDR1 MNHEY and CDR2 SMNVEV (reference sequence).

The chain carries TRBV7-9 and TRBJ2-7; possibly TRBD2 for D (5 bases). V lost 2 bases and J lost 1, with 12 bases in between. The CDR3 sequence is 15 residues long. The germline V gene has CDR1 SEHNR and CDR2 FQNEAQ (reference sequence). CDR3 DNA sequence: TGTGCCAGCAGCTTATCAGCGGCGAGATCCTACGAGCAGTACTTC. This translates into CASSLSAARSYEQYF.

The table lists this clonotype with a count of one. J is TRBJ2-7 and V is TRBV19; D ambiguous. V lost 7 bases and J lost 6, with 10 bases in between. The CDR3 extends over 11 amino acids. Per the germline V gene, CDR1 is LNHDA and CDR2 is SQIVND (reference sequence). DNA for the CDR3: TGTGCCAGTATGAACGGTCCCGAGCAGTACTTC. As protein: CASMNGPEQYF. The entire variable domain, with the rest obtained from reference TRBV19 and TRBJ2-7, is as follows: DGGITQSPKYLFRKEGQNVTLSCEQNLNHDAMYWYRQDPGQGLRLIYYSQIVNDFQKGDIAEGYSVSREKKESFPLTVTSAQKNPTAFYLCASMNGPEQYFGPGTRLTVT.

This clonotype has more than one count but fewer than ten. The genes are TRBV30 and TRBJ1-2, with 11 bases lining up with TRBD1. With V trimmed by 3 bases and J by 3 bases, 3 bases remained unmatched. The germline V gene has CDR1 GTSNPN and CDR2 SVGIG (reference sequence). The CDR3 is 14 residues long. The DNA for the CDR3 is TGTGCCTGGAGAGGGACAGGGGGGTACTATGGCTACACCTTC. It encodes CAWRGTGGYYGYTF.

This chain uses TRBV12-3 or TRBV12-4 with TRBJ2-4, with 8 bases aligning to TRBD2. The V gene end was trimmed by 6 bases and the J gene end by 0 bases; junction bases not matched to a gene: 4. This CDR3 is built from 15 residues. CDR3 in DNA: TGTGCCAGCAGAAAAGCGGGGGTAGCCAAAAACATTCAGTACTTC. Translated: CASRKAGVAKNIQYF.

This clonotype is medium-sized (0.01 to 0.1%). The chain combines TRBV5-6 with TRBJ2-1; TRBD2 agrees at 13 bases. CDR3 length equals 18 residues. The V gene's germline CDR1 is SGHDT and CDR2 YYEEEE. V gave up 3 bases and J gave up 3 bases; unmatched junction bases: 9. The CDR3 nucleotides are TGTGCCAGCAGCTGGACTAGCGGGGGCGGAGGTCACTACAATGAGCAGTTCTTC. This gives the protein CASSWTSGGGGHYNEQFF. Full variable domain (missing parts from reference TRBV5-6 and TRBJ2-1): DAGVTQSPTHLIKTRGQQVTLRCSPKSGHDTVSWYQQALGQGPQFIFQYYEEEERQRGNFPDRFSGHQFPNYSSELNVNALLLGDSALYLCASSWTSGGGGHYNEQFFGPGTRLTVL.

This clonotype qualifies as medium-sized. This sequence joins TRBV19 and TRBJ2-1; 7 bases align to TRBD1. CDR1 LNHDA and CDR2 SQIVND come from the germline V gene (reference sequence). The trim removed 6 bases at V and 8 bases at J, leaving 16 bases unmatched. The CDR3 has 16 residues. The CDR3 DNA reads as TGTGCCAGTAGACCGAACACAGGGGAAGGGGTGGATGAGCAGTTCTTC. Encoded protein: CASRPNTGEGVDEQFF.

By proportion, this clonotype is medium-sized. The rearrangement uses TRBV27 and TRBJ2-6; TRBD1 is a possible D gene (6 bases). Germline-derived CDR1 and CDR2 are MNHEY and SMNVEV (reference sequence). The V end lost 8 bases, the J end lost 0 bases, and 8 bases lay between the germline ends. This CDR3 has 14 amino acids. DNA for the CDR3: TGTGCCAGCCAACAGGGCTCTGGGGCCAACGTCCTGACTTTC. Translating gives CASQQGSGANVLTF.

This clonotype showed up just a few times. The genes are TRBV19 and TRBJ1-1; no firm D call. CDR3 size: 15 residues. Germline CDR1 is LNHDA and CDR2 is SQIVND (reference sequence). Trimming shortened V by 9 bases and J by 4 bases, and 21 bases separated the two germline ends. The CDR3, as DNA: TGTGCCAGCAGCCCACGCAGGTCGATGGGCACTGAAGCTTTCTTT. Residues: CASSPRRSMGTEAFF.

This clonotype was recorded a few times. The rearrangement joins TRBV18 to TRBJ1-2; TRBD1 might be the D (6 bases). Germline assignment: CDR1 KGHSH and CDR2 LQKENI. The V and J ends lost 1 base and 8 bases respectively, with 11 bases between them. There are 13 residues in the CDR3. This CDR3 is CASSPLPGGGYTF. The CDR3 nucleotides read TGTGCCAGCTCACCACTCCCCGGGGGCGGCTACACCTTC.

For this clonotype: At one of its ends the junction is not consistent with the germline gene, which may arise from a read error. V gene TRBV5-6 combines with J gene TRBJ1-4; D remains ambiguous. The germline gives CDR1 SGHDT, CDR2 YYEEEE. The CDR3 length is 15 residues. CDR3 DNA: TGCGCCAGCAGCTTGACGGCAGGCTCTAATGAAAAACTGTTTTTT. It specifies CASSLTAGSNEKLFF.

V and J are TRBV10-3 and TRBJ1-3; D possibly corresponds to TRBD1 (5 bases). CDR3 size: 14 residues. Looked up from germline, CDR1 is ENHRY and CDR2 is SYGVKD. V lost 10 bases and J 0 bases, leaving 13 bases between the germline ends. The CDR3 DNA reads TGTGCCACAGGGTCGGCCGGCTCTGGAAACACCATATATTTT. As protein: CATGSAGSGNTIYF.